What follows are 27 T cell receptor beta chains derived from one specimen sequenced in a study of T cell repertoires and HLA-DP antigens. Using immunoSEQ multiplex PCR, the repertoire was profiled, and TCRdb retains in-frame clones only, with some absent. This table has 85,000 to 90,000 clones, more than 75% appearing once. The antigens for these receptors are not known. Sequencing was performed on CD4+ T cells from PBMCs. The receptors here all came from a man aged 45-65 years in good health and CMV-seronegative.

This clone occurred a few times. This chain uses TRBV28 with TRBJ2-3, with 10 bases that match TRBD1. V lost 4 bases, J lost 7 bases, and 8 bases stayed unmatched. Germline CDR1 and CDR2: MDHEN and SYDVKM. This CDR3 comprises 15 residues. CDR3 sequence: CASSSSGTGVYTQYF. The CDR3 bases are TGTGCCAGCAGTTCCTCAGGGACAGGGGTCTATACGCAGTATTTT.

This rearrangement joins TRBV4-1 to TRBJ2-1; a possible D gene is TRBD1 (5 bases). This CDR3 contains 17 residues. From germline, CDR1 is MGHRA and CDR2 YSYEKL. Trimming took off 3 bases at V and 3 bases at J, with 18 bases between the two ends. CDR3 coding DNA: TGCGCCAGCAGCCACAGGGCACAGAGTAGGTACTACAATGAGCAGTTCTTC. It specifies CASSHRAQSRYYNEQFF.

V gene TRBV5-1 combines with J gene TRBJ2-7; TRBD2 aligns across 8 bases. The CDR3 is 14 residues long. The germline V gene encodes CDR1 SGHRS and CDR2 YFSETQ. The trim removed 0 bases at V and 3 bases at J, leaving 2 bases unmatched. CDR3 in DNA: TGCGCCAGCAGCTTGGATCTAGCGGGCTACGAGCAGTACTTC. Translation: CASSLDLAGYEQYF.

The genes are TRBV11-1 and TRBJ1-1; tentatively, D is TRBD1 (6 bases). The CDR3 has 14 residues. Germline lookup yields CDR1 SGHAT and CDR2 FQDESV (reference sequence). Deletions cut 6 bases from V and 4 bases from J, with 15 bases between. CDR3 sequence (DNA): TGTGCCAGCAGACCCCGGCAGGGGTCCACTGAAGCTTTCTTT. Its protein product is CASRPRQGSTEAFF.

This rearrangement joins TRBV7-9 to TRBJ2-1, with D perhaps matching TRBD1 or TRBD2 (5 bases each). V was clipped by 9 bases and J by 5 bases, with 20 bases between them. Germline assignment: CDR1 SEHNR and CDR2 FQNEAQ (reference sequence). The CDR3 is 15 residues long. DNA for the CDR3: TGTGCCAGTGGGGGTAGGGCGAGGACGGACAATGAGCAGTTCTTC. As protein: CASGGRARTDNEQFF.

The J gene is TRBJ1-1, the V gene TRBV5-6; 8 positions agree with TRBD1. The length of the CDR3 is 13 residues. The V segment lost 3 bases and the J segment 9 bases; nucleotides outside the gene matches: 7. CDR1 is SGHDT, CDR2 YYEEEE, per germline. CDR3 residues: CASSSQTGAKAFF. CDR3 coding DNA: TGTGCCAGCAGCTCCCAGACAGGGGCGAAAGCTTTCTTT.

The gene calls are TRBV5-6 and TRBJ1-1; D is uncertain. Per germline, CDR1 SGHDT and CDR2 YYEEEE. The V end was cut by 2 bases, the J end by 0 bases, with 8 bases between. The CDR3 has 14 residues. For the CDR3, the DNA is TGTGCCAGCAGCTTCCTTGGGATGAACACTGAAGCTTTCTTT. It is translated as CASSFLGMNTEAFF.

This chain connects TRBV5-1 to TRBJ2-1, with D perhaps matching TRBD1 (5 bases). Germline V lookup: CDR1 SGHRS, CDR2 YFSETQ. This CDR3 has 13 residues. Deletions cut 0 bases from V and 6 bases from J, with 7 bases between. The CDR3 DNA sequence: TGCGCCAGCAGCTTGGTCCAGGGCAATGAGCAGTTCTTC. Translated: CASSLVQGNEQFF.

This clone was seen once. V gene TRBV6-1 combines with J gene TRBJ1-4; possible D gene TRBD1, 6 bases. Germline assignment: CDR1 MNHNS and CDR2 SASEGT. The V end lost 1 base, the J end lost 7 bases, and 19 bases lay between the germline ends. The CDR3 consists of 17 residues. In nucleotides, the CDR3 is TGTGCCAGCAGTGAAGACATCGGGGGCGCGGGAGGTGAAAAACTGTTTTTT. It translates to CASSEDIGGAGGEKLFF.

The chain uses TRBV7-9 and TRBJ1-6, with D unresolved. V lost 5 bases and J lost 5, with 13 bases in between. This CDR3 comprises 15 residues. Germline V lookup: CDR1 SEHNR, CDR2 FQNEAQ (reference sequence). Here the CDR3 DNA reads TGTGCCAGCAGCACCCGATCCTCGGATAATTCACCCCTCCACTTT. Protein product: CASSTRSSDNSPLHF.

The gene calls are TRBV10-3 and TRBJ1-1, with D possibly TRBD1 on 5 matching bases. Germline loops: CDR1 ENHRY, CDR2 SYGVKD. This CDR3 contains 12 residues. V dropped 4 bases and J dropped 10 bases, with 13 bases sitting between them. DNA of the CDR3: TGTGCCATCAGTGGTAACGGGGGAGCAGCTTTCTTT. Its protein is CAISGNGGAAFF.

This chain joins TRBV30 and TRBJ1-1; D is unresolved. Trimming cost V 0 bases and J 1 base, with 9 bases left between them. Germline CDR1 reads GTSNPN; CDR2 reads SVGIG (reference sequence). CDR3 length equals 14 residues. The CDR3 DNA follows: TGTGCCTGGAGTGTGCTGACCGCGAACACTGAAGCTTTCTTT. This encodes CAWSVLTANTEAFF.

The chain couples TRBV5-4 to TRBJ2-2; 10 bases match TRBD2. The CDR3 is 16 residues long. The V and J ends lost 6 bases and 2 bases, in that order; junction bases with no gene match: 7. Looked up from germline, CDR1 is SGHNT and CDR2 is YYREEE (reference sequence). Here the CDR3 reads CASNPRTSGNTGELFF. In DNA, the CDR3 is TGTGCCAGCAACCCAAGGACTAGCGGAAACACCGGGGAGCTGTTTTTT.

The CDR3 reads CASSVHLDRPNQPQHF. The CDR3 DNA reads as TGTGCCAGCAGTGTGCACCTGGACAGACCTAATCAGCCCCAGCATTTT. J is TRBJ1-5 and V is TRBV6-1, with D perhaps matching TRBD1 (6 bases). Trimming removed 4 bases from V and 4 bases from J, with 17 bases in between. Germline assignment: CDR1 MNHNS and CDR2 SASEGT. The CDR3 consists of 16 residues.

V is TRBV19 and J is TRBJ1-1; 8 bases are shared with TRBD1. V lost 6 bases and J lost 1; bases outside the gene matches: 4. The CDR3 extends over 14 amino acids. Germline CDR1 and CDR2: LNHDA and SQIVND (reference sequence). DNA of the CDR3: TGTGCCAGTAGGTGGGACAGGACGAACACTGAAGCTTTCTTT. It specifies CASRWDRTNTEAFF.

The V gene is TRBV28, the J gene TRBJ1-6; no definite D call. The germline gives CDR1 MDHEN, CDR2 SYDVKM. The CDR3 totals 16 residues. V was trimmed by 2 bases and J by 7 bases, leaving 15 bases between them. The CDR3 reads CASSLKLGTLNSPLHF. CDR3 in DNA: TGTGCCAGCAGTTTAAAGTTGGGCACCCTCAATTCACCCCTCCACTTT.

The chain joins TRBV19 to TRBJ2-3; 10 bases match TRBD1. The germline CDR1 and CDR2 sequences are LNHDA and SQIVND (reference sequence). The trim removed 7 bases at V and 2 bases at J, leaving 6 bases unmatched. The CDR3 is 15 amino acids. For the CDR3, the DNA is TGTGCCAGTAAGATCGGGACAGGGGACACAGATACGCAGTATTTT. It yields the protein CASKIGTGDTDTQYF.

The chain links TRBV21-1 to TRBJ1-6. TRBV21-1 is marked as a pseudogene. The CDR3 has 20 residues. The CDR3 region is CASSKTPCQEGNNIGSPLHF. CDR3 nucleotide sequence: TGTGCCAGCAGCAAAACCCCATGCCAGGAAGGGAATAACATTGGTTCACCCCTCCACTTT.

The CDR3 loop is CASSFKETQYF. The CDR3 region has the DNA TGTGCCAGCAGCTTTAAAGAGACCCAGTACTTC. The rearrangement uses TRBV7-8 and TRBJ2-5; no clear D. Trimming pared 3 bases from V and 3 bases from J, leaving 2 bases between. CDR3 size: 11 residues. Germline V gene sequence: CDR1 SGHVS, CDR2 FQNEAQ.

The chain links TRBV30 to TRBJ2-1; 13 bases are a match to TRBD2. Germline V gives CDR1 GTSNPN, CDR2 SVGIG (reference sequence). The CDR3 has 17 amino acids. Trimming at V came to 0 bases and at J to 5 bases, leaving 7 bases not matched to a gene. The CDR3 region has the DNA TGTGCCTGGAGTGTGAGGACTAGCGGGAGTCGGAACAATGAGCAGTTCTTC. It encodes CAWSVRTSGSRNNEQFF.

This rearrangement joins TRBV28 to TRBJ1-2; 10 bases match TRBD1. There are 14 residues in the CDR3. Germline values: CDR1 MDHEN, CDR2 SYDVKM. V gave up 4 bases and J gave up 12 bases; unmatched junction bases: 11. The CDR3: CASSSKPMTGGHTF. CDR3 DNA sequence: TGTGCCAGCAGTTCCAAACCAATGACAGGGGGCCACACCTTC.

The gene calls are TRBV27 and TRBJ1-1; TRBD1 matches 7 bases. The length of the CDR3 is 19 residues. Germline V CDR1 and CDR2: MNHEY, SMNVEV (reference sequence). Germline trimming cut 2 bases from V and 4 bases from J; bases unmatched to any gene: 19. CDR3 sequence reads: CASSLRQTGYGGSSTEAFF. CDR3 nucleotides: TGTGCCAGCAGTTTACGGCAGACAGGGTATGGCGGTTCTAGCACTGAAGCTTTCTTT.

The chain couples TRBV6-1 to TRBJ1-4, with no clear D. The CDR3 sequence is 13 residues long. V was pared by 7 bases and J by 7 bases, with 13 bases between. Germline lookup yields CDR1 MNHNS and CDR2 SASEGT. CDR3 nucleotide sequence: TGTGCCAGCACCCCGAGGGCAGGTGAAAAACTGTTTTTT. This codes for CASTPRAGEKLFF.

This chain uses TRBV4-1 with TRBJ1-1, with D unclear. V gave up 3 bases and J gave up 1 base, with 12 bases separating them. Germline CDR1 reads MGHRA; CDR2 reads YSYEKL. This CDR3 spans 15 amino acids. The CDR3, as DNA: TGCGCCAGCAGCCATCCGGGGAACGCGAACACTGAAGCTTTCTTT. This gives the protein CASSHPGNANTEAFF.

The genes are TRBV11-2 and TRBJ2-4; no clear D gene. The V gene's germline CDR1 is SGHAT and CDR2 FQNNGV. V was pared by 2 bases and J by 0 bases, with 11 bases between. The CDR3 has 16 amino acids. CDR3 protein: CASSLNGRIAKNIQYF. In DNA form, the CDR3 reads TGTGCCAGCAGCTTAAATGGCAGAATAGCCAAAAACATTCAGTACTTC.

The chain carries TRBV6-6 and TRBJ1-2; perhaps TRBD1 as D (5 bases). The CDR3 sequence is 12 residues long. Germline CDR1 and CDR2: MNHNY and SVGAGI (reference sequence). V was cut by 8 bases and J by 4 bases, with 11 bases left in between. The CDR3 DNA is TGTGCCAGCTCAGGGCAGGGCTATGGCTACACCTTC. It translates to CASSGQGYGYTF.

CDR3: CAISEWGEETQYF. CDR3 sequence (DNA): TGTGCCATCAGTGAGTGGGGGGAAGAGACCCAGTACTTC. J is TRBJ2-5 and V is TRBV10-3; the D gene is possibly TRBD2 (6 bases). This CDR3 region has 13 residues. Trimming took off 1 base at V and 3 bases at J, with 6 bases between the two ends. Per germline, CDR1 ENHRY and CDR2 SYGVKD.